This TCR beta chain came from a study of T cells in Graves' hyperthyroidism and ophthalmopathy. Study findings and constraints: The model's output predicted ophthalmopathy at a median of roughly seven months prior to onset.

CDR1 and CDR2 (germline): SGHDN, FVKESK. Deletions cut 0 bases from V and 10 bases from J, with 15 bases between. The CDR3 totals 14 residues. Uncontrolled infection, other autoimmune disease, pregnancy or lactation barred patients from enrollment. PBMCs were derived from 9.5 to 10 ml fresh peripheral blood. This clonotype was observed at least ten times. Its matching antigen is unknown. TCR beta CDR3 regions were amplified from RNA transcripts. The study used the HTBI primer set for a first-round RT-PCR of the TCR CDR3. TCRdb ran MiXCR on the multiplex PCR reads and lists one entry per CDR3 protein. The table lists about 250,000 distinct CDR3 sequences, approximately 23% of them singletons.

V and J are TRBV14 and TRBJ1-1, with D possibly matching TRBD1 (6 bases). The receptor was derived from a woman in her 40s with Graves' ophthalmopathy. The sample consisted of blood. CDR3 sequence: CASSQDRTAFGAFF. The CDR3 region has the DNA TGTGCCAGCAGCCAAGATAGGACAGCCTTTGGAGCTTTCTTT.